This TCR beta chain was found in a study of CD8+CD57+ T cells in acquired aplastic anemia. This clonotype has just a few counts. Deletions cut 4 bases from V and 8 bases from J, with 8 bases between. Germline values: CDR1 SNHLY, CDR2 FYNNEI. There are 11 residues in the CDR3. Whoever was chosen for sequencing had shown CD8+CD57+ cell expansion by flow cytometry. Severe acquired aplastic anemia was diagnosed in all patients. Researchers used genomic DNA as the template to profile TCR beta VDJ and CDR3. TCRdb used MiXCR to reprocess the reads, holding one entry per CDR3 protein. The sample lists just over 450,000 distinct CDR3 sequences, around 32% occurring once.

The chain uses TRBV2 and TRBJ1-2, with D unclear. The sequencing input was sorted CD4+, CD8+, or CD8+CD57+ T cells (not recorded which) from PBMCs. This TCR came from a human donor with aplastic anemia. The CDR3 loop reads CASSATSGYTF. CDR3 in DNA: TGTGCCAGCAGTGCTACTAGCGGCTACACCTTC.